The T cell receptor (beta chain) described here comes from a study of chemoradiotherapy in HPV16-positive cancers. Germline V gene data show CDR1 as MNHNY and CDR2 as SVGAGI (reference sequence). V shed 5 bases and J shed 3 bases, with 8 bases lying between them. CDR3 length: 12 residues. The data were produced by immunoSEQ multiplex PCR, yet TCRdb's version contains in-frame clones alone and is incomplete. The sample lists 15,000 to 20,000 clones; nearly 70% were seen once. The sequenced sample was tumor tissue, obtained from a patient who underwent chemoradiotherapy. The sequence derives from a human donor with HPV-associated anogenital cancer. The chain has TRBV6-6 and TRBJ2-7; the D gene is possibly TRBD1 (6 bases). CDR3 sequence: CASSRDIYEQYF. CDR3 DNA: TGTGCCAGCAGTCGGGACATCTACGAGCAGTACTTC.